The 16 T cell receptor beta chains listed next were all sequenced from one sample in a study of T cell responses to AZD1222 COVID-19 vaccine. TCRdb's table, derived via immunoSEQ multiplex PCR, lists solely in-frame clones and lacks some. Here the sample spans about 79,000 clones, 92% being singletons. The sequencing here drew on peripheral blood, taken on day 0 of MenACWY control vaccination. The source is an adult in good health.

This rearrangement joins TRBV28 to TRBJ2-5; 12 bases map to TRBD2. The germline gives CDR1 MDHEN, CDR2 SYDVKM. The ends lost 5 bases at V and 5 bases at J; junction bases unmatched: 12. This CDR3 is 17 amino acids long. The CDR3 nucleotides are TGTGCCAGCAGTCCTAGACTAGCGGGGGCCTTTGCGGAGACCCAGTACTTC. The encoded protein is CASSPRLAGAFAETQYF.

This chain uses TRBV6-2 or TRBV6-3 with TRBJ2-1; perhaps TRBD2 as D (5 bases). CDR3 size: 13 residues. The germline V gene encodes CDR1 MNHEY and CDR2 SVGEGT. V was shortened by 0 bases and J by 7 bases, with 7 bases between the two germline ends. CDR3 in amino acids: CASSYSTINEQFF. DNA of the CDR3: TGTGCCAGCAGTTACTCGACTATTAATGAGCAGTTCTTC.

V gene TRBV2 combines with J gene TRBJ2-7, with D perhaps TRBD1 (6 bases). CDR1 is SNHLY and CDR2 is FYNNEI in the germline V gene. Trimming took off 6 bases at V and 3 bases at J, with 24 bases between the two ends. CDR3 length: 17 amino acids. The CDR3 loop is CASRAPSRGPNSYEQYF. The DNA of the CDR3 is TGTGCCAGCAGGGCCCCCAGCAGGGGCCCAAACAGCTACGAGCAGTACTTC.

In this sample, this clone turned up once. V and J are TRBV6-4 and TRBJ2-1; D is tentatively TRBD1 or TRBD2 (6 bases each). CDR1 is MRHNA, CDR2 SNTAGT, per germline. Trimming removed 5 bases from V and 4 bases from J, with 15 bases in between. The CDR3 contains 15 residues. CDR3 sequence reads: CASSRLGGMYNEQFF. CDR3 in DNA: TGTGCCAGCAGTCGCCTAGGGGGGATGTACAATGAGCAGTTCTTC.

V and J are TRBV11-2 and TRBJ2-3; D is perhaps TRBD2 (5 bases). The CDR3 is 15 amino acids. V was pared by 2 bases and J by 0 bases, with 9 bases between. Germline lookup yields CDR1 SGHAT and CDR2 FQNNGV. In nucleotides, the CDR3 is TGTGCCAGCAGCTTACGGAGCGGAAGCACAGATACGCAGTATTTT. Its protein is CASSLRSGSTDTQYF.

Concerning this clone itself: Different DNA sequences within this sample yield the same CDR3. The chain joins TRBV28 to TRBJ2-5; a possible D gene is TRBD2 (6 bases). CDR1 and CDR2 (germline): MDHEN, SYDVKM. CDR3 length equals 14 residues. V was pared by 2 bases and J by 2 bases, with 9 bases between. The CDR3 region has the DNA TGTGCCAGCAGTTTAGGGGGGAGGCAAGAGACCCAGTACTTC. Protein product: CASSLGGRQETQYF.

The J gene is TRBJ2-5, the V gene TRBV7-9; D may be TRBD1 (6 bases). Germline values: CDR1 SEHNR, CDR2 FQNEAQ (reference sequence). The CDR3 spans 16 residues. V lost 5 bases and J 2 bases, leaving 18 bases between the germline ends. Written as DNA, the CDR3 is TGTGCCAGCAGCGTCGGACAGTCGGGGAAGCAAGAGACCCAGTACTTC. Translating it yields CASSVGQSGKQETQYF. Complete variable domain (other parts from reference TRBV7-9 and TRBJ2-5): DTGVSQNPRHKITKRGQNVTFRCDPISEHNRLYWYRQTLGQGPEFLTYFQNEAQLEKSRLLSDRFSAERPKGSFSTLEIQRTEQGDSAMYLCASSVGQSGKQETQYFGPGTRLLVL.

In this sample, this clone turned up once. In DNA, the CDR3 is TGCGCCAGCAGCGCGGTCGCAGGGGGCACTGAAGCTTTCTTT. Protein product: CASSAVAGGTEAFF. The chain recombines TRBV5-1 with TRBJ1-1; TRBD1 matches 7 bases. Losses at the gene ends were 4 bases for V and 4 bases for J; bases not matched to a gene: 7. This CDR3 comprises 14 residues. Germline V CDR1 and CDR2: SGHRS, YFSETQ.

The chain couples TRBV3-1 (or the pseudogene TRBV3-2) to TRBJ1-1, with D perhaps matching TRBD1 (6 bases). Trimming left V 0 bases short and J 3 bases short, with 17 bases between. In germline, CDR1 is LGHDT, CDR2 YNNKEL (reference sequence). This CDR3 region has 17 residues. In DNA form, the CDR3 reads TGTGCCAGCAGCCAAGATCGCCCCCGGGGGCGGGACACTGAAGCTTTCTTT. Its protein is CASSQDRPRGRDTEAFF.

This sequence joins TRBV19 and TRBJ2-5; 8 positions agree with TRBD1. The CDR3 loop spans 15 amino acids. Per the germline V gene, CDR1 is LNHDA and CDR2 is SQIVND (reference sequence). Unmatched junction bases numbered 10, after V lost 5 bases and J lost 5 bases. CDR3 sequence reads: CASSSQGVGRETQYF. The CDR3 nucleotides read TGTGCCAGTAGTTCACAGGGGGTGGGGCGGGAGACCCAGTACTTC.

The J gene is TRBJ2-5, the V gene TRBV5-1; D gene unclear. This CDR3 comprises 14 residues. In germline, CDR1 is SGHRS, CDR2 YFSETQ. With 4 bases removed from V and 5 bases from J, the gap between germline ends came to 15 bases. The DNA for the CDR3 is TGCGCCAGCAGCGCCGACGGGCCGACGGAGACCCAGTACTTC. It specifies CASSADGPTETQYF.

The rearrangement links TRBV19 to TRBJ2-3, with D perhaps TRBD1 or TRBD2 (5 bases each). V was pared by 3 bases and J by 2 bases, with 12 bases between. Looked up from germline, CDR1 is LNHDA and CDR2 is SQIVND (reference sequence). CDR3 length: 15 residues. The CDR3 loop reads CASSMGESHTDTQYF. As DNA, the CDR3 is TGTGCCAGTAGTATGGGGGAGTCCCACACAGATACGCAGTATTTT.

The chain links TRBV5-1 to TRBJ2-5; D is unclear. CDR1 and CDR2 (germline): SGHRS, YFSETQ. V was shortened by 4 bases and J by 2 bases, with 3 bases between the two germline ends. CDR3 length: 11 residues. The CDR3 DNA reads as TGCGCCAGCAGCGCTCAAGAGACCCAGTACTTC. It specifies CASSAQETQYF. The complete variable domain, with remaining parts taken from reference TRBV5-1 and TRBJ2-5, reads KAGVTQTPRYLIKTRGQQVTLSCSPISGHRSVSWYQQTPGQGLQFLFEYFSETQRNKGNFPGRFSGRQFSNSRSEMNVSTLELGDSALYLCASSAQETQYFGPGTRLLVL.

The chain recombines TRBV30 with TRBJ1-4; maybe TRBD1 (6 bases). The V gene's germline CDR1 is GTSNPN and CDR2 SVGIG (reference sequence). CDR3 length: 14 residues. Trimming took off 0 bases at V and 7 bases at J, with 12 bases between the two ends. This CDR3 reads CAWSVGGFSEKLFF. CDR3 DNA sequence: TGTGCCTGGAGTGTAGGGGGATTTAGTGAAAAACTGTTTTTT.

The chain is built from TRBV6-5 and TRBJ2-5; TRBD2 aligns across 9 bases. The CDR3 has 15 amino acids. The germline V gene has CDR1 MNHEY and CDR2 SVGAGI. Trimming removed 5 bases from V and 0 bases from J; junction bases left unmatched: 4. CDR3 nucleotides: TGTGCCAGCAGTCCGCGGGGGGGCAACCAAGAGACCCAGTACTTC. As protein: CASSPRGGNQETQYF.

J is TRBJ1-5 and V is TRBV28, with a possible D match to TRBD1 (6 bases). CDR1 is MDHEN, CDR2 SYDVKM, per germline. The germline V and J ends were trimmed by 6 bases and 2 bases, with 14 bases remaining between them. CDR3 length: 15 amino acids. CDR3 bases: TGTGCCAGCAGAGCTCAACAGGGTGGCAATCAGCCCCAGCATTTT. This codes for CASRAQQGGNQPQHF.